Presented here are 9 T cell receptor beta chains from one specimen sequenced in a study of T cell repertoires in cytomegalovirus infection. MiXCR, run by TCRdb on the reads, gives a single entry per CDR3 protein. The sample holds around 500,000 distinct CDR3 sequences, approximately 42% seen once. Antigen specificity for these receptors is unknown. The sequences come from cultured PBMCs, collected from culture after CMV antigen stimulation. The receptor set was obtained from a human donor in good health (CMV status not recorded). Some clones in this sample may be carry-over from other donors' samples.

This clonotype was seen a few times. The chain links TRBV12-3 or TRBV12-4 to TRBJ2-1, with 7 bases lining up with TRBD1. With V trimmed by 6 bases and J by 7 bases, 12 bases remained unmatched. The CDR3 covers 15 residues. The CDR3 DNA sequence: TGTGCCAGCAGACTGACAGGGATAAGGGGTAATGAGCAGTTCTTC. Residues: CASRLTGIRGNEQFF.

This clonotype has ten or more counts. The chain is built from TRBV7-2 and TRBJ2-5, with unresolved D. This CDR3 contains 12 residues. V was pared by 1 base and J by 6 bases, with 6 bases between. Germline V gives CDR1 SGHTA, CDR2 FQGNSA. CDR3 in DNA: TGTGCCAGCAGCTTAGAGTCGCAGACCCAGTACTTC. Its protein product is CASSLESQTQYF. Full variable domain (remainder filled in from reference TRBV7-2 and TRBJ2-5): GAGVSQSPSNKVTEKGKDVELRCDPISGHTALYWYRQSLGQGLEFLIYFQGNSAPDKSGLPSDRFSAERTGGSVSTLTIQRTQQEDSAVYLCASSLESQTQYFGPGTRLLVL.

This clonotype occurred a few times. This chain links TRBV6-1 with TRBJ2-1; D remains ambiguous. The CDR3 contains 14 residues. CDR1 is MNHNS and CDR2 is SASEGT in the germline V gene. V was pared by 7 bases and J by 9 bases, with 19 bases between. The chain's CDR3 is CASTRTTGSAEQFF. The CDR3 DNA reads TGTGCCAGCACCCGGACGACCGGATCGGCTGAGCAGTTCTTC.

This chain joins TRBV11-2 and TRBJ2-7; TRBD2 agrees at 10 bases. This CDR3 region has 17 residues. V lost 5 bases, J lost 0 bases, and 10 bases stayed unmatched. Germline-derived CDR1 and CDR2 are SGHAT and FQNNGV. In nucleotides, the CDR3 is TGTGCCAGCAGCCCCTCCGGACTAGCGGTCACCTCCTACGAGCAGTACTTC. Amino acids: CASSPSGLAVTSYEQYF.

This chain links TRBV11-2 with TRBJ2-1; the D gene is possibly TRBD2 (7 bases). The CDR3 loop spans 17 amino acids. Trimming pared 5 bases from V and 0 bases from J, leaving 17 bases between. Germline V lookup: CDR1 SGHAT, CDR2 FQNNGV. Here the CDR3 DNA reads TGTGCCAGCAGCCCTAGGGGGGGGGGGTTCTCCTACAATGAGCAGTTCTTC. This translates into CASSPRGGGFSYNEQFF.

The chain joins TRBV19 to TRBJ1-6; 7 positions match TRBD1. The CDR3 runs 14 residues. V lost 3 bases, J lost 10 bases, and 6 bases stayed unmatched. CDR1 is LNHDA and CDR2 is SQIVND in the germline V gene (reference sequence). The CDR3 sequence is CASSIRDRESPLHF. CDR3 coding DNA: TGTGCCAGTAGTATTCGCGACAGGGAGTCACCCCTCCACTTT. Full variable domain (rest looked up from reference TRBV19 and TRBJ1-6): DGGITQSPKYLFRKEGQNVTLSCEQNLNHDAMYWYRQDPGQGLRLIYYSQIVNDFQKGDIAEGYSVSREKKESFPLTVTSAQKNPTAFYLCASSIRDRESPLHFGNGTRLTVT.

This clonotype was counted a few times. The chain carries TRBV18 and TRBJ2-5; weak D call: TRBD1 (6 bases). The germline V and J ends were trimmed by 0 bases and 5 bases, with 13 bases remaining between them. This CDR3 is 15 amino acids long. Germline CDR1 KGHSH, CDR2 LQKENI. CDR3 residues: CASSPPNRVLETQYF. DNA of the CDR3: TGTGCCAGCTCACCACCTAACAGGGTACTTGAGACCCAGTACTTC. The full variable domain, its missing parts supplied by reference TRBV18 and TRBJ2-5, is NAGVMQNPRHLVRRRGQEARLRCSPMKGHSHVYWYRQLPEEGLKFMVYLQKENIIDESGMPKERFSAEFPKEGPSILRIQQVVRGDSAAYFCASSPPNRVLETQYFGPGTRLLVL.

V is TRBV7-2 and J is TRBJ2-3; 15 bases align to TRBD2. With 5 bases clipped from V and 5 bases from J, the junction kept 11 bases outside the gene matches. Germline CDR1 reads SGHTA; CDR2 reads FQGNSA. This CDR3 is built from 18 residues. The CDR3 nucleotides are TGTGCCAGCAGCGCCGCCCGGACTAGCGGGGGGGCCAGAGATACGCAGTATTTT. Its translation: CASSAARTSGGARDTQYF.

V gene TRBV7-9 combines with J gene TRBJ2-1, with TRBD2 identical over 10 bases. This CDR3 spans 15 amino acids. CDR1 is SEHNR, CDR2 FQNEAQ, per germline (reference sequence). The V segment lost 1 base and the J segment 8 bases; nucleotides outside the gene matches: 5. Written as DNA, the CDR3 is TGTGCCAGCAGCTTAGAGGTAGCGGGGGGAGATGAGCAGTTCTTC. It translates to CASSLEVAGGDEQFF.